This T cell receptor (beta chain) is from a study of monozygotic twins with inflammatory bowel disease (dated 2019 in TCRdb). As for the study more broadly: The full study comprised around 28 monozygotic twin pairs: nine German pairs (four IBD-concordant, five IBD-discordant) and 19 IBD-discordant Danish pairs. Disease-associated traits were sought mainly through comparisons between IBD patients and their genetically identical healthy co-twins within discordant pairs. Each individual had, on average, about 151 000 unique TCRalpha sequences and 181 000 unique TCRbeta sequences available for analysis.

Details on this clonotype: Its antigen specificity is not known.

From the cysteine through the phenylalanine, the CDR3 covers 14 amino acids. No DNA sequence is on record. For CDR1 and CDR2, the germline V gene (reference sequence) lists LNHDA and SQIVND. The library was produced with 5' RACE. The input for every TCR library was roughly 3,200 ng of total RNA. For each sample, cDNA was synthesized in eight separate reactions using SMARTScribe reverse transcriptase. During cDNA synthesis, template switching was used to introduce unique molecular identifiers that contained a 6-nucleotide sample barcode. Two nested PCRs of about 16 and 10 cycles amplified the TCRalpha and TCRbeta cDNA, and bead purification followed each PCR. Before amplification, the cDNA was treated with uracil DNA-glycosylase and purified using the QIAquick PCR purification kit. In the second PCR, Illumina TruSeq-compatible adapters and sample-specific barcodes were added. TapeStation and Qubit were used to check library quality and concentration, and around 4.5 ng of each library went into the pool. Sequencing of pooled libraries was carried out on an Illumina HiSeq2500 single-index Rapid Run using 2 x 100 bp reads and custom sequencing primers. The original pipeline was this. MiGEC version 1.2.6 was used for UMI-based consensus assembly to correct PCR and sequencing errors. MiXCR version 2.1.1 was used to carry out V(D)J alignment, clonotype assembly and CDR3 extraction. To normalise gene usage, clonotype sharing and MAIT/NKT TCR abundance, the analysis used the top 1000, 10 000 and 20 000 clonotypes per sample. Diversity was computed as the inverse Simpson index with the vegan R package after downsampling to 27 000 UMIs. Paired Mann-Whitney U tests on discordant twin pairs were used, with Benjamini-Hochberg multiple-testing correction. Following reprocessing of the reads by TCRdb, the data hold one row per CDR3 protein sequence and no DNA is available. TCRdb, not the original authors, processed these V and J calls. This sample's table contains around 380,000 distinct CDR3 sequences. 2% to 3% of the sample comes from the top ten.

From each donor, a roughly 2.3 ml peripheral blood sample was collected into PAXgene tubes and stored at -80 degrees C. Without T cell sorting, total RNA was isolated from whole blood using the PAXgene blood miRNA kit on an automated QIAcube. Peripheral blood from monozygotic twin pairs concordant or discordant for inflammatory bowel disease was subjected to deep TCRalpha and TCRbeta repertoire profiling with unique molecular barcoding. Smoking habits were recorded for all twin pairs, with individuals classified as current, former or never smokers. Results and caveats for the whole study, not just this receptor: Repertoire similarity did not differ between concordant and discordant twins, which could be due to limited statistical power. The analysis was unable to tell different T cell subtypes apart. Compared with healthy twins, IBD patients shared fewer clonotypes with other individuals, and the difference was most pronounced in patients with signs of disease activity. Background noise and inter-individual variability may have been introduced into the repertoires by the differing immunosuppressive treatments among patients. TCRbeta repertoire diversity, by inverse Simpson index, was decreased in IBD patients compared with their healthy co-twins. The results gave no support for a single strong signal or clonotype linked to IBD.

This clonotype was sampled from a human donor with ulcerative colitis or Crohn's disease, or a healthy co-twin of an affected twin (not recorded which). Rearrangement joined TRBV19 to TRBJ1-1. The source material was blood. The CDR3 loop reads CASSIKVGNTEAFF.